The 10 T cell receptor beta chains below come from one sample, sequenced in a study of PD-L1 blockade in urothelial cancer. TCRdb's copy holds only in-frame clones and misses some; the assay was immunoSEQ multiplex PCR. Of tens of thousands of clones in the sample, about nine tenths were seen once. As to time point: peripheral blood 6 weeks after treatment start. Sample: PBMCs, taken around atezolizumab (anti-PD-L1) treatment. These receptor sequences come from a man in his 60s with urothelial cancer.

The chain has TRBV6-5 and TRBJ2-5, with D perhaps matching TRBD2 (5 bases). This CDR3 spans 13 amino acids. V dropped 7 bases and J dropped 0 bases, with 9 bases sitting between them. The germline gives CDR1 MNHEY, CDR2 SVGAGI. The CDR3 sequence: CASTETNQETQYF. As DNA, the CDR3 is TGTGCCAGCACCGAGACTAACCAAGAGACCCAGTACTTC.

V is TRBV7-2 and J is TRBJ1-1, with TRBD1 as a possible D gene (6 bases). CDR1 and CDR2 (germline): SGHTA, FQGNSA. This CDR3 has 14 residues. V lost 5 bases and J lost 8, with 18 bases in between. For the CDR3, the DNA is TGTGCCAGCAGCGTACAAGTCGGGCAGGGGGAAGCTTTCTTT. Translation: CASSVQVGQGEAFF. Full variable domain (outside the CDR3, taken from reference TRBV7-2 and TRBJ1-1): GAGVSQSPSNKVTEKGKDVELRCDPISGHTALYWYRQSLGQGLEFLIYFQGNSAPDKSGLPSDRFSAERTGGSVSTLTIQRTQQEDSAVYLCASSVQVGQGEAFFGQGTRLTVV.

The chain links TRBV5-1 to TRBJ2-7, with a possible D match to TRBD1 (5 bases). The CDR3 extends over 13 amino acids. Germline CDR1 is SGHRS and CDR2 is YFSETQ. Trimming took 3 bases from V and 7 from J, leaving 14 bases between them. The DNA of the CDR3 is TGCGCCAGCAGCTCCTCAGGGATGGGAGAGCAGTACTTC. Its translation: CASSSSGMGEQYF.

V is TRBV2 and J is TRBJ2-7; D not resolved. Germline lookup yields CDR1 SNHLY and CDR2 FYNNEI. The length of the CDR3 is 11 residues. With 3 bases removed from V and 2 bases from J, the gap between germline ends came to 2 bases. The CDR3, as DNA: TGTGCCAGCAGTGACACCTACGAGCAGTACTTC. Residues: CASSDTYEQYF. Together with reference TRBV2 and TRBJ2-7, the CDR3 gives the full variable domain: EPEVTQTPSHQVTQMGQEVILRCVPISNHLYFYWYRQILGQKVEFLVSFYNNEISEKSEIFDDQFSVERPDGSNFTLKIRSTKLEDSAMYFCASSDTYEQYFGPGTRLTVT.

This clone was detected once. The V call is TRBV7-2, the J call TRBJ2-5; TRBD2 matches 8 bases. Germline trimming cut 1 base from V and 3 bases from J; bases unmatched to any gene: 1. Germline CDR1 reads SGHTA; CDR2 reads FQGNSA. The CDR3 runs 14 residues. CDR3: CASSLVGREETQYF. DNA for the CDR3: TGTGCCAGCAGCTTAGTCGGGAGGGAAGAGACCCAGTACTTC.

CDR3: CASSRQGGQPQHF. The CDR3 DNA reads TGTGCCAGCAGCCGACAGGGGGGTCAGCCCCAGCATTTT. The rearrangement links TRBV7-8 to TRBJ1-5; 9 bases align to TRBD1. This CDR3 comprises 13 residues. V dropped 5 bases and J dropped 6; count of bases not matched to a gene: 2. CDR1 is SGHVS, CDR2 FQNEAQ, per germline. The variable domain in full, completed from reference TRBV7-8 and TRBJ1-5, reads GAGVSQSPRYKVAKRGQDVALRCDPISGHVSLFWYQQALGQGPEFLTYFQNEAQLDKSGLPSDRFFAERPEGSVSTLKIQRTQQEDSAVYLCASSRQGGQPQHFGDGTRLSIL.

This chain links TRBV6-5 with TRBJ1-2; a possible D gene is TRBD1 (5 bases). Germline CDR1 is MNHEY and CDR2 is SVGAGI. V was trimmed by 2 bases and J by 8 bases, leaving 9 bases between them. This CDR3 region has 12 residues. This chain's CDR3 is CASSYQRGGYTF. The CDR3, as DNA: TGTGCCAGCAGTTACCAAAGGGGCGGCTACACCTTC.

The rearrangement links TRBV9 to TRBJ2-3; 11 nucleotides line up with TRBD1. CDR1 is SGDLS and CDR2 is YYNGEE in the germline V gene. The trim removed 0 bases at V and 6 bases at J, leaving 6 bases unmatched. The CDR3 runs to 16 residues. The CDR3 loop is CASSVAGQGAGDTQYF. In DNA form, the CDR3 reads TGTGCCAGCAGCGTAGCAGGACAGGGGGCAGGGGATACGCAGTATTTT.

This clone has just one count. The rearrangement joins TRBV5-1 to TRBJ2-1; a possible D gene is TRBD2 (6 bases). V gave up 0 bases and J gave up 7 bases, with 20 bases separating them. CDR1 and CDR2 (germline): SGHRS, YFSETQ. The CDR3 sequence is 17 residues long. The CDR3 bases are TGCGCCAGCAGCTTGGACTGGGCGGGGCCCGGAACGAATGAGCAGTTCTTC. Amino acid sequence: CASSLDWAGPGTNEQFF.

The rearrangement links TRBV7-3 to TRBJ2-1; the match to TRBD2 covers 15 bases. Germline V CDR1 and CDR2: SGHTA, FQGTGA. The CDR3 has 18 amino acids. The J segment lost 5 bases and the V segment lost 2 bases, leaving 7 bases of the junction unmatched. Written as DNA, the CDR3 is TGTGCCAGCAGCTTACAAGGGGGACTAGCGGGGGGAGACAATGAGCAGTTCTTC. Protein: CASSLQGGLAGGDNEQFF.